This TCR beta chain comes out of a study of immune evolution from preneoplasia to lung adenocarcinoma. A remark on this clone: Its target is not known.

There are 12 residues in the CDR3. Trimming removed 4 bases from V and 2 bases from J, with 5 bases in between. The V gene's germline CDR1 is SGHNT and CDR2 YYREEE (reference sequence). The protocol was immunoSEQ multiplex PCR, while the TCRdb copy is restricted to in-frame clones and leaves out a portion. The repertoire holds several thousand clones, roughly 85% seen once, with approximately 3% in the top ten. Notes on the study in general: Later-stage lesions appeared to have more T cells, more diversity, less clonality. T cell clonality was higher in KRAS-mutant than EGFR-mutant or wild-type nodules.

J is TRBJ2-3 and V is TRBV5-4; D is undetermined. This TCR was recovered from a person between 50 and 60 years old with lung adenocarcinoma. Sequencing used FFPE invasive lung adenocarcinoma tissue. DNA of the CDR3: TGTGCCAGCAGCCCACACACAGATACGCAGTATTTT. This encodes CASSPHTDTQYF.